The rows below give T cell receptor beta chains drawn from one sample of a study of beta chain features in type 1 diabetes. Measured with immunoSEQ multiplex PCR; TCRdb has only the in-frame clones, and not every one. Of about 400,000 clones in the sample, around 12% were seen once. Specimen: naive CD4+ T cells from blood. Receptor source: a woman under 30 with type 1 diabetes. The CDR3 runs from the conserved cysteine through the conserved F or W. The D gene is left open where the match is weak. Only part of the rows carry a size: once, few, many, or a class if the clone is expanded.

D gene,clone size,J gene,V gene,CDR3 protein,CDR3 DNA
TRBD2,few,TRBJ2-1,TRBV6-5,CASSRTSGYNEQFF,TGTGCCAGCAGTAGGACTAGCGGTTACAATGAGCAGTTCTTC
NA,NA,TRBJ2-7,TRBV28,CASSKQDLYEQYF,TGTGCCAGCAGCAAACAGGATCTCTACGAGCAGTACTTC
NA,NA,TRBJ1-6,TRBV4-3,CASSQDVSGRPLHF,TGCGCCAGCAGCCAAGACGTCTCGGGGAGACCCCTCCACTTT
NA,NA,TRBJ1-5,TRBV27,CASSLSGINQPQHF,TGTGCCAGCAGCCTCTCGGGGATCAACCAGCCCCAGCATTTT
NA,NA,TRBJ2-2,TRBV11-2,CASSSLGGAYAGELFF,TGTGCCAGCAGCTCTTTGGGGGGAGCATATGCCGGGGAGCTGTTTTTT
NA,NA,TRBJ2-5,TRBV7-2,CASTLGGQETQYF,TGTGCCAGCACCCTAGGGGGCCAAGAGACCCAGTACTTC
NA,NA,TRBJ1-1,TRBV2,CASRVANTEAFF,TGTGCCAGCCGGGTGGCTAACACTGAAGCTTTCTTT
NA,few,TRBJ1-2,TRBV7-9,CASSRPGGQPRGYTF,TGTGCCAGCAGCCGTCCCGGCGGGCAGCCCAGGGGCTACACCTTC
NA,NA,TRBJ2-1,TRBV18,CASSPPGSSYNEQFF,TGTGCCAGCTCACCACCAGGGAGCTCCTACAATGAGCAGTTCTTC
TRBD1,few,TRBJ2-1,TRBV4-3,CASSQPRDRDNEQFF,TGCGCCAGCAGCCAGCCCCGGGACAGGGATAATGAGCAGTTCTTC
TRBD2,few,TRBJ2-1,TRBV14,CASSPREADYYNEQFF,TGTGCCAGCAGCCCTCGGGAGGCAGACTATTACAATGAGCAGTTCTTC
TRBD2,NA,TRBJ2-3,TRBV29-1,CSVRTSGGATDTQYF,TGCAGCGTCAGGACTAGCGGGGGGGCAACAGATACGCAGTATTTT
NA,NA,TRBJ1-4,TRBV7-9,CASSLGQTPNEKLFF,TGTGCCAGCAGCTTGGGCCAAACGCCTAATGAAAAACTGTTTTTT
NA,NA,TRBJ1-1,TRBV11-2,CASSPRDTTEAFF,TGTGCCAGCAGCCCCCGGGACACCACTGAAGCTTTCTTT
TRBD1,few,TRBJ2-1,TRBV4-2,CASSQAGTGGYNEQFF,TGTGCCAGCAGCCAAGCAGGGACAGGGGGTTACAATGAGCAGTTCTTC
TRBD1,NA,TRBJ2-3,TRBV5-1,CASSGQGRIDTQYF,TGCGCCAGCAGTGGACAGGGGCGAATAGATACGCAGTATTTT
TRBD1,few,TRBJ1-2,TRBV19,CATSYRDRVNYGYTF,TGTGCCACCTCATACCGGGACAGGGTTAACTATGGCTACACCTTC
NA,NA,TRBJ2-5,TRBV18,CASTRIGQETQYF,TGTGCCAGCACACGGATCGGGCAAGAGACCCAGTACTTC
NA,few,TRBJ1-1,TRBV7-2,CASSPQMGLEYTEAFF,TGTGCCAGCAGCCCCCAAATGGGGCTGGAGTACACTGAAGCTTTCTTT
NA,NA,TRBJ2-2,TRBV28,CASTYRVRTGELFF,TGTGCCAGCACATACAGGGTCCGGACCGGGGAGCTGTTTTTT
NA,NA,TRBJ1-2,TRBV7-9,CASSPPPGGYGYTF,TGTGCCAGCAGCCCACCGCCGGGAGGCTATGGCTACACCTTC
NA,NA,TRBJ2-5,TRBV9,CASSGRDNQETQYF,TGTGCCAGCAGCGGCCGGGACAACCAAGAGACCCAGTACTTC
TRBD2,few,TRBJ2-3,TRBV13,CASSLRLADADTQYF,TGTGCCAGCAGCTTAAGACTAGCGGACGCAGATACGCAGTATTTT
TRBD1,NA,TRBJ1-2,TRBV27,CASSLSGTGGGYTF,TGTGCCAGCAGTTTATCAGGGACAGGCGGGGGCTACACCTTC
NA,few,TRBJ2-7,TRBV7-2,CASSFWRAGYEQYF,TGTGCCAGCAGCTTTTGGAGGGCTGGTTACGAGCAGTACTTC
TRBD2,few,TRBJ2-1,TRBV7-7,CASSAGTSSYNEQFF,TGTGCCAGCAGTGCCGGGACTAGCTCCTACAATGAGCAGTTCTTC
NA,few,TRBJ2-3,TRBV9,CASSVAGFTDTQYF,TGTGCCAGCAGCGTAGCGGGGTTCACAGATACGCAGTATTTT
NA,few,TRBJ1-2,TRBV18,CASSPPEGYGYTF,TGTGCCAGCTCACCACCGGAGGGCTATGGCTACACCTTC
NA,few,TRBJ2-7,TRBV18,CASSPALYEQYF,TGTGCCAGCTCACCGGCCCTGTACGAGCAGTACTTC
TRBD1,few,TRBJ1-2,TRBV25-1,CASSEHADRVHGYTF,TGTGCCAGCAGTGAACACGCAGACAGGGTTCATGGCTACACCTTC
TRBD2,NA,TRBJ2-3,TRBV6-5,CASSYGGGRTDTQYF,TGTGCCAGCAGTTACGGCGGGGGGCGCACAGATACGCAGTATTTT
TRBD1,few,TRBJ2-7,TRBV11-2,CASSIGTDYEQYF,TGTGCCAGCAGCATAGGGACAGACTACGAGCAGTACTTC
TRBD1,NA,TRBJ2-2,TRBV7-2,CASSSQGTNTGELFF,TGTGCCAGCAGCTCACAGGGGACGAACACCGGGGAGCTGTTTTTT
NA,NA,TRBJ1-6,TRBV25-1,CASSESMTLHF,TGTGCCAGCAGTGAGTCTATGACCCTCCACTTT
NA,few,TRBJ2-7,TRBV7-9,CASSSFGGPYEQYF,TGTGCCAGCAGCAGCTTCGGGGGTCCATACGAGCAGTACTTC
TRBD2,few,TRBJ2-1,TRBV19,CASSPGRTSGPYNEQFF,TGTGCCAGTAGCCCGGGGCGGACTAGCGGTCCCTACAATGAGCAGTTCTTC
NA,NA,TRBJ1-5,TRBV4-2,CASSHSFEGRTQPQHF,TGTGCCAGCAGCCACTCGTTTGAGGGTAGGACGCAGCCCCAGCATTTT
NA,few,TRBJ2-2,TRBV5-1,CASSLGAGTGELFF,TGCGCCAGCAGCTTGGGGGCGGGCACCGGGGAGCTGTTTTTT
TRBD2,NA,TRBJ2-2,TRBV4-3,CASSPVPAGGNTGELFF,TGCGCCAGCAGCCCTGTCCCAGCGGGAGGGAACACCGGGGAGCTGTTTTTT
NA,few,TRBJ2-1,TRBV18,CASSPGQLYNEQFF,TGTGCCAGCTCACCAGGACAGTTATACAATGAGCAGTTCTTC
TRBD2,NA,TRBJ2-1,TRBV13,CASSTRLAPYGYNEQFF,TGTGCCAGCAGCACTAGACTAGCGCCTTACGGCTACAATGAGCAGTTCTTC
TRBD1,NA,TRBJ2-3,TRBV27,CASSLVYRGTDTQYF,TGTGCCAGCAGTTTGGTATACAGGGGGACAGATACGCAGTATTTT
TRBD1,few,TRBJ1-6,TRBV6-5,CASRETGKVSPLHF,TGTGCCAGCAGGGAGACAGGGAAAGTTTCACCCCTCCACTTT
NA,few,TRBJ2-3,TRBV5-1,CASSLAGADTQYF,TGCGCCAGCAGCTTGGCCGGTGCAGATACGCAGTATTTT
TRBD2,few,TRBJ2-3,TRBV18,CASSTGLAARTDTQYF,TGTGCCAGCTCAACCGGCCTAGCGGCGCGCACAGATACGCAGTATTTT
TRBD2,few,TRBJ2-2,TRBV5-1,CASSLTAGVTGELFF,TGCGCCAGCAGCTTGACGGCGGGAGTTACCGGGGAGCTGTTTTTT
NA,NA,TRBJ1-2,TRBV7-6,CASSLVSDSLPYGYTF,TGTGCCAGCAGCTTAGTGTCGGACAGCTTACCATATGGCTACACCTTC
TRBD2,NA,TRBJ2-5,TRBV6-5,CASSSILAGQETQYF,TGTGCCAGCAGTTCAATATTAGCGGGGCAAGAGACCCAGTACTTC
TRBD1,few,TRBJ1-2,TRBV19,CASSGQGVGYTF,TGTGCCAGTAGTGGACAGGGTGTTGGCTACACCTTC
TRBD1,NA,TRBJ1-5,TRBV7-9,CASSLYRTGGNQPQHF,TGTGCCAGCAGCTTATACAGGACAGGGGGCAATCAGCCCCAGCATTTT
TRBD2,few,TRBJ2-3,TRBV2,CASSLKRGTTPDTQYF,TGTGCCAGCAGTCTCAAGCGGGGAACGACCCCAGATACGCAGTATTTT
NA,NA,TRBJ2-2,TRBV19,CASSIYGELFF,TGTGCCAGTAGTATATACGGGGAGCTGTTTTTT
TRBD1,NA,TRBJ1-1,TRBV6-1,CASIQGGNTEAFF,TGTGCCAGCATCCAGGGGGGAAACACTGAAGCTTTCTTT
NA,NA,TRBJ2-1,TRBV7-2,CASSSRGEQFF,TGTGCCAGCAGCTCCCGGGGTGAGCAGTTCTTC
TRBD2,NA,TRBJ2-5,TRBV5-1,CASSYFGGGTQQETQYF,TGCGCCAGCAGCTACTTCGGGGGGGGGACCCAACAAGAGACCCAGTACTTC
NA,NA,TRBJ2-2,TRBV27,CASRQGSAGELFF,TGTGCCAGCAGGCAGGGCTCGGCCGGGGAGCTGTTTTTT
NA,NA,TRBJ1-5,TRBV25-1,CASSEYEGGNQPQHF,TGTGCCAGCAGTGAATATGAGGGGGGCAATCAGCCCCAGCATTTT